The rows below give T cell receptor beta chains drawn from one sample of a study of T cell responses to AZD1222 COVID-19 vaccine. Profiling relied on immunoSEQ multiplex PCR, and the TCRdb table lists in-frame clones only, not all of them. The data hold some 120,000 clones, with approximately 93% observed a single time. The sample was peripheral blood, taken on day 0 of AZD1222 vaccination. These receptor sequences come from an adult in good health. The CDR3 runs from the conserved cysteine through the conserved F or W. D genes are given only for firm matches. Not every row has a clone size; where given, it reads once, few, many or a size class.

cdr3_aa	cdr3_nt	d_call	j_call	v_call	clone_size
CATSRDLNGELFF	TGTGCCACCAGCAGAGATCTAAACGGGGAGCTGTTTTTT	-	TRBJ2-2	TRBV15	-
CASSIRDRKDYEQYF	TGTGCCAGTAGTATACGGGACAGGAAAGACTACGAGCAGTACTTC	TRBD1	TRBJ2-7	TRBV19	-
CASSQLDLLVFNEQFF	TGCGCCAGCAGCCAGCTGGACTTATTAGTGTTCAATGAGCAGTTCTTC	-	TRBJ2-1	TRBV4-1	few
CASRATGNNSPLHF	TGTGCCAGCAGGGCTACAGGAAATAATTCACCCCTCCACTTT	-	TRBJ1-6	TRBV6-5	-
CASSYRQGFSPFEQFF	TGTGCCAGCAGTTATAGACAGGGATTTAGTCCGTTTGAGCAGTTCTTC	TRBD1	TRBJ2-1	TRBV6-5	-
CASSVAGGDYGYTF	TGTGCCAGCAGTGTCGCAGGGGGCGACTATGGCTACACCTTC	TRBD1	TRBJ1-2	TRBV25-1	-
CASSQGDRGALWPQHF	TGTGCCAGCAGCCAAGGAGACAGGGGGGCGCTTTGGCCCCAGCATTTT	TRBD1	TRBJ1-5	TRBV3-1/TRBV3-2	-
CASSFFGYEQYF	TGTGCCAGCAGTTTTTTCGGCTACGAGCAGTACTTC	-	TRBJ2-7	TRBV28	-
CASSLWGAKNIQYF	TGTGCCAGCAGCTTGTGGGGGGCCAAAAACATTCAGTACTTC	-	TRBJ2-4	TRBV5-4	-
CASSLELAGLEQYF	TGTGCCAGCAGCTTGGAACTAGCGGGTCTCGAGCAGTACTTC	TRBD2	TRBJ2-7	TRBV5-6	-